This T cell receptor (beta chain) was captured in a study of vaccination effects on CD4 cells after COVID-19. Study-wide results and limits: After vaccination, at late timepoints, clones induced by infection and by vaccine contracted markedly. There were few convalescent patients in the study and no early post-infection timepoints.

Concerning this clone itself: Antigen specificity is unknown.

Under the ViraFEST assay, PBMC were stimulated with viral peptide pools so that antigen-specific CD4+ T cells expanded. Sequencing was performed afterwards. Cells that had been cultured for 10 days were the source of isolated CD4+ T cells. Each vaccine recipient was nucleocapsid antibody negative and had no prior SARS-CoV-2 infection. Wells each received around 2.1 million PBMC, cultured with around 10 IU/ml IL-2 and roughly 9.4 ug/ml peptides. Both day 3 and day 7 saw half the medium replaced with IL-2 medium. Assay: immunoSEQ multiplex PCR; the TCRdb copy retains only in-frame clones and omits some. The sample shows 28,000 or so clones, under 75% of them seen only once. The CDR3 covers 13 residues. Trimming pared 2 bases from V and 4 bases from J, leaving 8 bases between. Germline CDR1 is MNHEY and CDR2 is SVGEGT.

Sequences were derived from CD4+ T cells from PBMCs cultured with SARS-CoV-2 spike peptides, sampled before COVID-19 vaccination. This chain uses TRBV6-2 or TRBV6-3 with TRBJ1-1, with unresolved D. The sequence was obtained from a human donor who received a COVID-19 vaccine. In DNA form, the CDR3 reads TGTGCCAGCAGTTACGGGGTTCGCACTGAAGCTTTCTTT. It specifies CASSYGVRTEAFF.